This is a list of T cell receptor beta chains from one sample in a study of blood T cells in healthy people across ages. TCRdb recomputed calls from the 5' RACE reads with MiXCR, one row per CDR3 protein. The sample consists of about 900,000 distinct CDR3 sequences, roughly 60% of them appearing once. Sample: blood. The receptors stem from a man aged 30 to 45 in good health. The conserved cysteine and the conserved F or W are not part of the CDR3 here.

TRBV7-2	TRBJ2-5	ASSLGAGQETQN
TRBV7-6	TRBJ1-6	ASSFDDSPRAPLH
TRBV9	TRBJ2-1	ASSVVASGGGEQF
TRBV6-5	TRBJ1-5	ASSPGDRVDQPQH
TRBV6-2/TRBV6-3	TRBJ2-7	ASTHPQGLFYEQY
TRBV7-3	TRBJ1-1	ASSPTGVVTEAF
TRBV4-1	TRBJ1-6	ASSQGFQEGNSPLH
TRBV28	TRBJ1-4	ASSPGQPFATNEKLF
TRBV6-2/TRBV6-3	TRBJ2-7	ASSYRAGGAEQY
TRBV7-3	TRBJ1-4	AMGERATNEKLF
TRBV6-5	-	ASREPGSKETQF
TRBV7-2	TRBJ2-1	ASSLARGGAGDHNEQF
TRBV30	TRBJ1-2	AWNQGDLYGYT
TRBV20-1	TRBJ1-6	SARGDGGHSPPH
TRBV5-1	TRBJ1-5	ASSLAGGDSNQPQH
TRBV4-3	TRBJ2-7	PSSQEEAWGPYEQY
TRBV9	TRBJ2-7	ASSVDWRGTREQY
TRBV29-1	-	SVAETPVGSYEQY
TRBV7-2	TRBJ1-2	ASRAGTVAGYT
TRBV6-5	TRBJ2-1	ASTITNRVNYNEQF
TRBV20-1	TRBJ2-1	SAPGDSVSSYNEQF
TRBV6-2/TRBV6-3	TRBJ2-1	ASIGGGRWVEQF
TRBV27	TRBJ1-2	ASSFSPGSYGYT
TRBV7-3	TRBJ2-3	ASSLNSAADTQY